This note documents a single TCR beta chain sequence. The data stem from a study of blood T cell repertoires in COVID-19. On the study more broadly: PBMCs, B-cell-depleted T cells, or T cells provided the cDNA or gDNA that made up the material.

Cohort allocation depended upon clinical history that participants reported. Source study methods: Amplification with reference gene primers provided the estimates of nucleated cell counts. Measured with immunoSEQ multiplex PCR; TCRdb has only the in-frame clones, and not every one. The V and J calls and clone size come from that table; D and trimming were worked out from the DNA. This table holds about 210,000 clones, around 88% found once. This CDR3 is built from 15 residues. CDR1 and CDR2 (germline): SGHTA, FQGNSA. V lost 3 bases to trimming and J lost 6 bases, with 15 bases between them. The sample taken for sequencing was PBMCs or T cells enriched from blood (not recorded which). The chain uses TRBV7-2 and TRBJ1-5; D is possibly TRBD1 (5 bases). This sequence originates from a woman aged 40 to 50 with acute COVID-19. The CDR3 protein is CASSLGRESAQPQHF. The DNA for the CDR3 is TGTGCCAGCAGCTTGGGCAGGGAATCAGCTCAGCCCCAGCATTTT.